The present TCR beta chain was sequenced within a study of T cell responses to AZD1222 COVID-19 vaccine. Study observations and caveats: Reportedly, close to half of spike-specific TCRs are directed against unmutated variant regions.

The CDR3 has 13 amino acids. Trimming left V 3 bases short and J 4 bases short, with 9 bases between. The germline CDR1 and CDR2 sequences are MNHEY and SMNVEV (reference sequence). Assay used: immunoSEQ multiplex PCR; TCRdb lists only in-frame clones, some missing. This sample has 130,000 to 150,000 clones; 80% to 95% occur once, and the top ten carry approximately 1.5%. For this clone: Its antigen is unknown.

The V call is TRBV27, the J call TRBJ2-5; maybe TRBD2 (6 bases). This clonotype originated in an adult in good health. The source was peripheral blood, collected on day 0 of AZD1222 vaccination. Written as DNA, the CDR3 is TGTGCCAGCAGTTTTGGAGGGAGAGAGACCCAGTACTTC. Encoded protein: CASSFGGRETQYF.